These 9 T cell receptor beta chains came from one sample sequenced in a study of T cells in localized non-small cell lung cancer. The repertoire was sequenced with immunoSEQ multiplex PCR; TCRdb's copy has only in-frame clones and lacks some. The sample has tens of thousands of clones, 80% seen once. The sample in question was peripheral blood, obtained before any cancer treatment. All receptors come from a female donor of 60 years or more with stage I lung adenocarcinoma.

The chain couples TRBV4-3 to TRBJ2-1, with 10 bases fitting TRBD2. Per the germline V gene, CDR1 is LGHNA and CDR2 is YSLEER. V shed 2 bases and J 8 bases; nucleotides not matched to a gene: 9. The CDR3 contains 16 residues. CDR3 sequence (DNA): TGCGCCAGCAGCCAACTAGCTAGCGGGGGTCAGTATGAGCAGTTCTTC. Amino acid sequence: CASSQLASGGQYEQFF.

The chain recombines TRBV30 with TRBJ2-1, with D uncertain. V lost 2 bases and J lost 7, with 9 bases in between. Germline V gene sequence: CDR1 GTSNPN, CDR2 SVGIG (reference sequence). The CDR3 length is 12 residues. The chain's CDR3 is CAWSRGRNEQFF. CDR3 coding DNA: TGTGCCTGGAGTCGAGGACGGAATGAGCAGTTCTTC.

The chain couples TRBV5-1 to TRBJ2-5; D uncertain. The length of the CDR3 is 14 residues. Trimming pared 1 base from V and 2 bases from J, leaving 9 bases between. The germline V gene encodes CDR1 SGHRS and CDR2 YFSETQ. The DNA for the CDR3 is TGCGCCAGCAGCTTGATGGCTAGTCAAGAGACCCAGTACTTC. It encodes CASSLMASQETQYF. Drawing the rest from reference TRBV5-1 and TRBJ2-5, the complete variable domain is KAGVTQTPRYLIKTRGQQVTLSCSPISGHRSVSWYQQTPGQGLQFLFEYFSETQRNKGNFPGRFSGRQFSNSRSEMNVSTLELGDSALYLCASSLMASQETQYFGPGTRLLVL.

V and J are TRBV5-1 and TRBJ1-2; D possibly corresponds to TRBD1 (6 bases). Germline V gives CDR1 SGHRS, CDR2 YFSETQ. The CDR3 consists of 15 residues. V shed 4 bases and J shed 3 bases, with 16 bases lying between them. The CDR3 loop reads CASSPVGGRDYGYTF. CDR3 coding DNA: TGCGCCAGCAGCCCGGTCGGGGGGCGGGACTATGGCTACACCTTC.

The V call is TRBV5-4, the J call TRBJ2-3, with a possible D match to TRBD2 (5 bases). From germline, CDR1 is SGHNT and CDR2 YYREEE (reference sequence). This CDR3 spans 14 amino acids. Trimming cost V 3 bases and J 7 bases, with 15 bases left between them. The chain's CDR3 is CASSSAGSPYTQYF. The CDR3 DNA reads as TGTGCCAGCAGCTCCGCGGGTTCCCCATATACGCAGTATTTT.

The chain uses TRBV7-8 and TRBJ1-1; D unclear. V gave up 5 bases and J gave up 7 bases, with 11 bases separating them. The CDR3 contains 12 residues. CDR1 is SGHVS and CDR2 is FQNEAQ in the germline V gene. The chain's CDR3 is CASSPEGFEAFF. Here the CDR3 DNA reads TGTGCCAGCAGCCCGGAGGGTTTTGAAGCTTTCTTT.

This chain connects TRBV30 to TRBJ1-6; unclear D gene. Germline CDR1 is GTSNPN and CDR2 is SVGIG (reference sequence). The CDR3 has 16 residues. With 6 bases removed from V and 4 bases from J, the gap between germline ends came to 19 bases. CDR3 sequence: CACHPMFQSYNSPLHF. In nucleotides, the CDR3 is TGTGCCTGTCACCCCATGTTTCAGTCGTATAATTCACCCCTCCACTTT.

The chain has TRBV10-3 and TRBJ2-7; 10 bases are shared with TRBD2. The V segment lost 10 bases and the J segment 0 bases; nucleotides outside the gene matches: 3. This CDR3 is built from 13 residues. Germline assignment: CDR1 ENHRY and CDR2 SYGVKD. CDR3 DNA: TGTGCCACCGGACTAGCGGACTCCTACGAGCAGTACTTC. Translated: CATGLADSYEQYF.

This CDR3 reads CASSLQQTSSYNEQFF. The CDR3 nucleotides are TGCGCCAGCAGCCTTCAACAAACGAGCTCCTACAATGAGCAGTTCTTC. The rearrangement joins TRBV5-1 to TRBJ2-1; D gene uncertain. Trimming stripped 4 bases from V and 0 bases from J, with 14 bases between. The CDR3 length is 16 residues. Germline loops: CDR1 SGHRS, CDR2 YFSETQ. The variable domain in full, with the rest retrieved from reference TRBV5-1 and TRBJ2-1, is KAGVTQTPRYLIKTRGQQVTLSCSPISGHRSVSWYQQTPGQGLQFLFEYFSETQRNKGNFPGRFSGRQFSNSRSEMNVSTLELGDSALYLCASSLQQTSSYNEQFFGPGTRLTVL.